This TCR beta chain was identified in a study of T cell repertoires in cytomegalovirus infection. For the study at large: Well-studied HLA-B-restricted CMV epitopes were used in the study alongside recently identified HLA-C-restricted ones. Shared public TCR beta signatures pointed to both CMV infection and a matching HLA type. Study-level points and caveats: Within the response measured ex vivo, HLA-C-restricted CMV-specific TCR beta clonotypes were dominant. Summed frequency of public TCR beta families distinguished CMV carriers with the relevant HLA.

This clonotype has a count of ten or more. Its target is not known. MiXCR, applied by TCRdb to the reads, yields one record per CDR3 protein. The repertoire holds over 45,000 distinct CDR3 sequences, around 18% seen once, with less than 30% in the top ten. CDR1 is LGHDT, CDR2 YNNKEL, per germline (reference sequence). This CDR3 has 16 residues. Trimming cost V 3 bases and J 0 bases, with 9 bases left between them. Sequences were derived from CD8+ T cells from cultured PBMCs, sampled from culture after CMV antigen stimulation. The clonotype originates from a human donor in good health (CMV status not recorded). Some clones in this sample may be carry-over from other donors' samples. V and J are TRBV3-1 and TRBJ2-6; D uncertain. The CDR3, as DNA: TGTGCCAGCAGCCATCCCAGGCCCTCTGGGGCCAACGTCCTGACTTTC. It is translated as CASSHPRPSGANVLTF.